One and the same sample provided the 6 T cell receptor beta chains below, sequenced in a study of cytomegalovirus exposure and HLA in healthy donors. With 60 Vbeta and 13 Jbeta primers, the PCR was carried out. The table came from immunoSEQ multiplex PCR; TCRdb's copy has only in-frame clones and leaves some out. Of more than 85,000 clones in the sample, roughly 15% are singletons; the top ten hold over 0.65%. Sequences were obtained from PBMCs. Source of these receptors: a female donor in good health and CMV-seronegative.

The J gene is TRBJ2-7, the V gene TRBV7-2; TRBD2 is a possible D gene (6 bases). This CDR3 has 14 amino acids. Germline CDR1 SGHTA, CDR2 FQGNSA. V was trimmed by 1 base and J by 3 bases, leaving 10 bases between them. The CDR3 coding sequence is TGTGCCAGCAGCTTAGGGAGGGACCTCTACGAGCAGTACTTC. Encoded protein: CASSLGRDLYEQYF.

In its sample, this clone was seen a few times. The chain carries TRBV18 and TRBJ1-2; 7 nucleotides agree with TRBD1. Germline loops: CDR1 KGHSH, CDR2 LQKENI. V shed 0 bases, J shed 4 bases, and the junction held 5 bases outside the gene matches. This CDR3 has 15 amino acids. CDR3 region: CASSPPIRTGYGYTF. DNA for the CDR3: TGTGCCAGCTCACCACCTATTAGGACAGGCTATGGCTACACCTTC.

This clone has only a few counts. The chain employs TRBV5-1 and TRBJ1-1, with D possibly matching TRBD1 (5 bases). The CDR3 is 14 residues long. CDR1 SGHRS and CDR2 YFSETQ come from the germline V gene. Trimming shortened V by 5 bases and J by 3 bases, and 14 bases separated the two germline ends. The CDR3: CASSSGTIDTEAFF. For the CDR3, the DNA is TGCGCCAGCAGTTCCGGGACTATCGACACTGAAGCTTTCTTT. The full variable domain, its missing parts supplied by reference TRBV5-1 and TRBJ1-1, is KAGVTQTPRYLIKTRGQQVTLSCSPISGHRSVSWYQQTPGQGLQFLFEYFSETQRNKGNFPGRFSGRQFSNSRSEMNVSTLELGDSALYLCASSSGTIDTEAFFGQGTRLTVV.

This clone was detected a few times. The chain uses TRBV15 and TRBJ2-5; 9 positions agree with TRBD2. Trimming cost V 4 bases and J 0 bases; bases outside gene matches: 15. This CDR3 has 19 amino acids. CDR1 is LNHNV, CDR2 YYDKDF, per germline (reference sequence). CDR3 in amino acids: CATSTPPQSAGGDQETQYF. In DNA form, the CDR3 reads TGTGCCACCAGCACACCACCTCAGTCAGCGGGGGGAGACCAAGAGACCCAGTACTTC.

The V gene is TRBV7-2, the J gene TRBJ1-6; D gene ambiguous. Looked up from germline, CDR1 is SGHTA and CDR2 is FQGNSA. The CDR3 contains 16 residues. Trimming pared 1 base from V and 0 bases from J, leaving 7 bases between. The CDR3 bases are TGTGCCAGCAGCTTAGAAGGGAGCTCCTATAATTCACCCCTCCACTTT. Its protein product is CASSLEGSSYNSPLHF.

This clone has a handful of counts. As DNA, the CDR3 is TGTGCCAGCAGCATACTAGCGGGAAGGTACACAGATACGCAGTATTTT. Translation gives CASSILAGRYTDTQYF. The gene calls are TRBV9 and TRBJ2-3, with 10 bases fitting TRBD2. Looked up from germline, CDR1 is SGDLS and CDR2 is YYNGEE. The ends lost 4 bases at V and 2 bases at J; junction bases unmatched: 7. CDR3 length: 16 residues.